These 8 T cell receptor beta chains originate from one sample sequenced in a study of shared clonotypes between healthy human individuals (dated by TCRdb to 2020 to 2021). Receptor amplification or capture employed the immunoSEQ multiplex PCR assay. TCRdb stores this immuneACCESS table with in-frame sequences only. Part of the clones is absent; in the studies checked, under half of the shortfall reflects unresolved V genes, and no reason is known for the rest. The sample profile shows some 480,000 clones; 70% to 85% of them were found once. The ten biggest clones cover around 12% of the sample. What was sequenced was PBMCs. The receptors originated from a woman in her forties in good health. Some clones in this sample may be carry-over from other donors' samples.

To note about this clone: The likely explanation is a read error, given a far larger clone one base away. The rearrangement links TRBV4-1 to TRBJ2-1; D call uncertain. CDR1 is MGHRA, CDR2 YSYEKL, per germline. The CDR3 loop spans 16 amino acids. CDR3 nucleotide sequence: TGCGCCAGCAACCAAGTTGACATTTTGGTTTTCGGTGAGCAGTTCTTC. Its protein is CASNQVDILVFGEQFF.

The chain uses TRBV11-3 and TRBJ2-2; 7 bases are a match to TRBD1. This CDR3 contains 14 residues. J lost 6 bases, V lost 5 bases, and 6 bases had no gene match. Germline V gene data show CDR1 as SGHNT and CDR2 as YENEEA. DNA of the CDR3: TGTGCCAGCAGCGAGGACAGGTGGGCCGGGGAGCTGTTTTTT. Its protein product is CASSEDRWAGELFF.

The chain uses TRBV7-9 and TRBJ1-5; D is unresolved. This CDR3 has 15 residues. Germline CDR1 SEHNR, CDR2 FQNEAQ (reference sequence). Trimming removed 5 bases from V and 3 bases from J, with 14 bases in between. The CDR3 nucleotides read TGTGCCAGCAGCCTTGGAAATTTGAACAATCAGCCCCAGCATTTT. It translates to CASSLGNLNNQPQHF.

This clone came up a few times. At the DNA level, this CDR3 is encoded by other sequences in the same sample as well. The chain joins TRBV28 to TRBJ2-7; the D is unclear. This CDR3 contains 13 residues. Germline-derived CDR1 and CDR2 are MDHEN and SYDVKM. The V gene lost 5 bases and the J gene lost 2 bases, with 10 bases spanning the gap. The DNA of the CDR3 is TGTGCCAGCAGTCTCGGGTCCGCCTACGAGCAGTACTTC. Translation: CASSLGSAYEQYF.

Only a few counts were recorded for this clone. The chain joins TRBV7-9 to TRBJ2-5, with TRBD1 matching 11 bases. Germline loops: CDR1 SEHNR, CDR2 FQNEAQ (reference sequence). V lost 3 bases, J lost 4 bases, and 4 bases stayed unmatched. CDR3 length: 15 residues. The CDR3 protein is CASSFSDRGPETQYF. The CDR3 bases are TGTGCCAGCAGCTTCTCGGACAGGGGGCCAGAGACCCAGTACTTC. Full variable domain (missing parts from reference TRBV7-9 and TRBJ2-5): DTGVSQNPRHKITKRGQNVTFRCDPISEHNRLYWYRQTLGQGPEFLTYFQNEAQLEKSRLLSDRFSAERPKGSFSTLEIQRTEQGDSAMYLCASSFSDRGPETQYFGPGTRLLVL.

The chain is built from TRBV9 and TRBJ2-3, with unresolved D. This CDR3 has 11 amino acids. The V end was cut by 0 bases, the J end by 6 bases, with 2 bases between. Germline V gives CDR1 SGDLS, CDR2 YYNGEE. CDR3 in amino acids: CASSVEDTQYF. In nucleotides, the CDR3 is TGTGCCAGCAGCGTAGAGGATACGCAGTATTTT.

In this sample, this clone turned up a few times. The V and J genes are TRBV6-4 and TRBJ1-2; D is perhaps TRBD1 (6 bases). V lost 5 bases and J lost 7, with 17 bases in between. Germline CDR1 is MRHNA and CDR2 is SNTAGT. The CDR3 covers 14 residues. In DNA form, the CDR3 reads TGTGCCAGCAGTAGGAGGGGGGTTTCCGTTGGCTACACCTTC. Translation gives CASSRRGVSVGYTF.

This sequence joins TRBV30 and TRBJ1-1; no clear D gene. The germline V and J ends were trimmed by 0 bases and 3 bases, with 8 bases remaining between them. CDR1 is GTSNPN and CDR2 is SVGIG in the germline V gene (reference sequence). The CDR3 contains 13 residues. This CDR3 reads CAWSVLRYTEAFF. As DNA, the CDR3 is TGTGCCTGGAGTGTACTCCGGTACACTGAAGCTTTCTTT.